These T cell receptor beta chains were read from a single sample in a study of blood T cell repertoires in COVID-19. The table came from immunoSEQ multiplex PCR; TCRdb's copy has only in-frame clones and leaves some out. The sample shows some 300,000 clones, nearly 90% of them seen only once. Input material: PBMCs or T cells enriched from blood (not recorded which). The origin of the receptors is a woman in her fifties or sixties who had been exposed to COVID-19. The CDR3 runs from the conserved cysteine through the conserved F or W. A D gene is named only where the DNA matches it firmly. The size entry is marked missing in some rows and otherwise reads once, few, many or a size class.

V gene	J gene	D gene	clone size	CDR3 DNA	CDR3 protein
TRBV7-8	TRBJ2-2	.	.	TGTGCCAGCAGCCCTAGTAGCCTAGCTCTCACCGGGGAGCTGTTTTTT	CASSPSSLALTGELFF
TRBV27	TRBJ2-7	.	.	TGTGCCAGCAGTTTAAGGCGACAGGCTACAGTGTTGTACGAGCAGTACTTC	CASSLRRQATVLYEQYF
TRBV28	TRBJ1-2	.	.	TGTGCCAGCAGTTTATACTCAGCGAACCTGGGTGGCTACACCTTC	CASSLYSANLGGYTF
TRBV12-3/TRBV12-4	TRBJ2-5	TRBD1	few	TGTGCCAGCAGTTTGAAGGGGGCAGAGACCCAGTACTTC	CASSLKGAETQYF
TRBV12-2	TRBJ2-1	.	.	TGTGCAAGTCGCTTAGTTTCTGATGAGCAGTTCTTC	CASRLVSDEQFF
TRBV3-1/TRBV3-2	TRBJ2-3	TRBD1	.	TGTGCCAGCAGCCCGGGACAGATGATAGTCGGCACAGATACGCAGTATTTT	CASSPGQMIVGTDTQYF
TRBV28	TRBJ2-2	TRBD1	once	TGTGCCAGCAGTTCGGGACAGGGAGGCACCGGGGAGCTGTTTTTT	CASSSGQGGTGELFF
TRBV19	TRBJ1-5	TRBD1	.	TGTGCCAGTAGTATGGGGACAGGGCCTAGCAATCAGCCCCAGCATTTT	CASSMGTGPSNQPQHF
TRBV7-2	TRBJ2-3	TRBD2	.	TGTGCCAGCAGCTGGGGCGGGGGGGCCTTCCCAGATACGCAGTATTTT	CASSWGGGAFPDTQYF
TRBV5-8	TRBJ2-7	.	.	TGTGCCAGCAGCTTAAGGGTGGAGACAGCTACCTACGAGCAGTACTTC	CASSLRVETATYEQYF
TRBV3-1/TRBV3-2	TRBJ1-2	TRBD1	.	TGTGCCAGCAGCCCTCGGGACAGGGGTTGGGGCTACACCTTC	CASSPRDRGWGYTF
TRBV15	TRBJ1-5	.	.	TGTGCCACCGGACAGCGGACCAATCAGCCCCAGCATTTT	CATGQRTNQPQHF
TRBV5-8	TRBJ1-3	.	once	TGTGCCAGCAGCGGGCGCAGCAGAAACACCATATATTTT	CASSGRSRNTIYF
TRBV19	TRBJ1-5	.	.	TGTGCCAGTAGTATAGATAACAGGCCCAGGCAGCCCCAGCATTTT	CASSIDNRPRQPQHF
TRBV7-7	TRBJ2-7	.	.	TGTGCTAGCAGCGAGGGGGTCGGGGAGACCTACGAGCAGTACTTC	CASSEGVGETYEQYF
TRBV6-1	TRBJ1-2	.	.	TGTGCCAGCAGTGAACGGGACACTTACTATGGCTACACCTTC	CASSERDTYYGYTF
TRBV3-1/TRBV3-2	TRBJ1-2	.	.	TGTGCCAGCAGCCAAGTTCTTGGTAGCCTCAACTATGGCTACACCTTC	CASSQVLGSLNYGYTF
TRBV29-1	TRBJ2-1	TRBD1	.	TGCAGCGTATTCCAAGGGGCCGGGACAGCCGAAGACAATGAGCAGTTCTTC	CSVFQGAGTAEDNEQFF
TRBV18	TRBJ1-5	TRBD1	.	TGTGCCAGCTCACCCGGACAGGGACTGGGACAGCCCCAGCATTTT	CASSPGQGLGQPQHF
TRBV18	TRBJ1-1	.	.	TGTGCCAGCTCACCAACCCGGACAAGGACGAACACTGAAGCTTTCTTT	CASSPTRTRTNTEAFF
TRBV29-1	TRBJ2-5	TRBD1	.	TGCAGCGTAGTAACCGGGACAGGTGAGACCCAGTACTTC	CSVVTGTGETQYF
TRBV19	TRBJ1-5	TRBD1	.	TGTGCCAGTAGTAGCGGGACAGGGGGACGTCAGCCCCAGCATTTT	CASSSGTGGRQPQHF
TRBV7-2	TRBJ1-6	.	.	TGTGCCAGCAGCGGCATGGGGTTAGGGGGTTCACCCCTCCACTTT	CASSGMGLGGSPLHF
TRBV21-1	TRBJ2-1	.	.	TGTGCCAGCAGCAAAGGGACAGGGGCAGCCTGGGAGCAGTTCTTC	CASSKGTGAAWEQFF